These 23 T cell receptor beta chains were sequenced from one sample in a study of chemoradiotherapy in HPV16-positive cancers. The repertoire was sequenced with immunoSEQ multiplex PCR; TCRdb's copy has only in-frame clones and lacks some. The profile shows 5,000 to 8,000 clones, 83% of them singletons. Source: tumor tissue, taken from a patient who underwent chemoradiotherapy. These receptors came from a human donor with HPV-associated anogenital cancer.

The chain is built from TRBV7-9 and TRBJ2-1; 9 bases align to TRBD1. CDR3 size: 15 residues. Germline V gene sequence: CDR1 SEHNR, CDR2 FQNEAQ (reference sequence). V gave up 5 bases and J gave up 6 bases; unmatched junction bases: 8. Written as DNA, the CDR3 is TGTGCCAGCAGCGGGTACAGGGGGCGCACCAATGAGCAGTTCTTC. It encodes CASSGYRGRTNEQFF.

The chain couples TRBV9 to TRBJ2-5, with 8 bases aligning to TRBD1. Germline-derived CDR1 and CDR2 are SGDLS and YYNGEE. The CDR3 length is 14 residues. The trim removed 0 bases at V and 5 bases at J, leaving 3 bases unmatched. In DNA, the CDR3 is TGTGCCAGCAGCGTAGGGGGACAGGTCGAGACCCAGTACTTC. Amino acids: CASSVGGQVETQYF.

The chain couples TRBV7-9 to TRBJ1-5; D gene ambiguous. Germline V gives CDR1 SEHNR, CDR2 FQNEAQ (reference sequence). V lost 8 bases, J lost 1 base, and 12 bases lay in between. This CDR3 spans 14 amino acids. CDR3 sequence (DNA): TGTGCCAGCGGCCCGGGAGGGAGCAATCAGCCCCAGCATTTT. Translating gives CASGPGGSNQPQHF.

The V call is TRBV27, the J call TRBJ2-7; D unresolved. Germline CDR1 reads MNHEY; CDR2 reads SMNVEV (reference sequence). CDR3 length: 12 residues. V lost 6 bases and J 2 bases, leaving 8 bases between the germline ends. The CDR3 spells CASRNSAYEQYF. CDR3 DNA: TGTGCCAGCAGGAACAGTGCCTACGAGCAGTACTTC.

The chain recombines TRBV7-9 with TRBJ1-2; D is unresolved. There are 11 residues in the CDR3. Per the germline V gene, CDR1 is SEHNR and CDR2 is FQNEAQ (reference sequence). The V gene lost 2 bases and the J gene lost 7 bases, with 5 bases spanning the gap. Here the CDR3 reads CASSLSGGYTF. As DNA, the CDR3 is TGTGCCAGCAGCTTATCCGGTGGCTACACCTTC.

The chain combines TRBV6-1 with TRBJ1-5, with D perhaps matching TRBD1 (6 bases). Trimming took off 9 bases at V and 3 bases at J, with 12 bases between the two ends. This CDR3 region has 13 residues. Germline lookup yields CDR1 MNHNS and CDR2 SASEGT. Here the CDR3 reads CASRQESNQPQHF. Written as DNA, the CDR3 is TGTGCCAGTCGACAGGAGTCCAATCAGCCCCAGCATTTT.

The count of this clone is one. This rearrangement joins TRBV28 to TRBJ2-1, with 13 bases matching TRBD2. From germline, CDR1 is MDHEN and CDR2 SYDVKM. CDR3 size: 15 residues. V lost 6 bases and J lost 2; bases outside the gene matches: 1. This CDR3 is CASRLAGGPYNEQFF. CDR3 nucleotide sequence: TGTGCCAGCAGACTAGCGGGGGGGCCCTACAATGAGCAGTTCTTC.

The V call is TRBV27, the J call TRBJ2-7; 12 nucleotides match TRBD1. V lost 2 bases and J lost 5; bases outside the gene matches: 7. CDR1 and CDR2 (germline): MNHEY, SMNVEV (reference sequence). CDR3 length: 16 residues. The CDR3 spells CASSLPPGQGAHEQYF. DNA for the CDR3: TGTGCCAGCAGTTTACCGCCGGGACAGGGGGCACACGAGCAGTACTTC.

This clone was observed a handful of times. V usage is TRBV18 and J usage is TRBJ1-6; D not certain. The length of the CDR3 is 16 residues. V was pared by 3 bases and J by 10 bases, with 19 bases between. Looked up from germline, CDR1 is KGHSH and CDR2 is LQKENI. CDR3 in amino acids: CASSPPAGSTRSPLHF. DNA for the CDR3: TGTGCCAGCTCACCTCCGGCAGGTTCTACACGGTCACCCCTCCACTTT. Variable domain in full (rest from reference TRBV18 and TRBJ1-6): NAGVMQNPRHLVRRRGQEARLRCSPMKGHSHVYWYRQLPEEGLKFMVYLQKENIIDESGMPKERFSAEFPKEGPSILRIQQVVRGDSAAYFCASSPPAGSTRSPLHFGNGTRLTVT.

The chain joins TRBV6-1 to TRBJ2-7; D is possibly TRBD1 or TRBD2 (5 bases each). Germline assignment: CDR1 MNHNS and CDR2 SASEGT. This CDR3 is 14 amino acids long. Trimming shortened V by 2 bases and J by 3 bases, and 11 bases separated the two germline ends. The CDR3 DNA is TGTGCCAGCAGTGAATATTGGGGGATCTACGAGCAGTACTTC. Translation gives CASSEYWGIYEQYF.

The rearrangement uses TRBV19 and TRBJ1-5; 7 positions agree with TRBD1. This CDR3 is built from 14 residues. Germline assignment: CDR1 LNHDA and CDR2 SQIVND (reference sequence). J lost 5 bases, V lost 6 bases, and 7 bases had no gene match. The CDR3, as DNA: TGTGCCAGTAGCGCGACAGGGACCCATCAGCCCCAGCATTTT. Translating it yields CASSATGTHQPQHF.

The chain has TRBV7-9 and TRBJ1-1; D is perhaps TRBD1 (5 bases). V was clipped by 5 bases and J by 7 bases, with 20 bases between them. The length of the CDR3 is 15 residues. Germline CDR1 is SEHNR and CDR2 is FQNEAQ (reference sequence). CDR3 residues: CASSPGDRRDGEAFF. The CDR3 coding sequence is TGTGCCAGCAGCCCCGGTGACCGACGGGACGGTGAAGCTTTCTTT.

The rearrangement joins TRBV2 to TRBJ2-2; D may be TRBD1 (5 bases). The CDR3 is made up of 16 amino acids. V lost 1 base to trimming and J lost 6 bases, with 15 bases between them. Germline V lookup: CDR1 SNHLY, CDR2 FYNNEI. The CDR3 DNA is TGTGCCAGCAGTGAAGGGATGGCAGGGTGGTCCGGGGAGCTGTTTTTT. It codes for CASSEGMAGWSGELFF.

The CDR3: CAGGDPSYEQYF. The CDR3 DNA reads TGTGCCGGTGGGGACCCCTCCTACGAGCAGTACTTC. V is TRBV21-1 and J is TRBJ2-7. TRBV21-1 counts as a pseudogene. The CDR3 is 12 residues long.

This clone appeared a few times. The chain combines TRBV4-2 with TRBJ1-2; D uncertain. V was trimmed by 0 bases and J by 4 bases, leaving 15 bases between them. CDR3 length: 16 residues. Germline assignment: CDR1 LGHNA and CDR2 YNFKEQ. CDR3 nucleotides: TGTGCCAGCAGCCAAGATCCGGCCTCTACGGGCTATGGCTACACCTTC. The encoded protein is CASSQDPASTGYGYTF.

The V call is TRBV19, the J call TRBJ2-2, with 9 nucleotides matching TRBD2. Germline V lookup: CDR1 LNHDA, CDR2 SQIVND (reference sequence). The CDR3 totals 15 residues. V dropped 8 bases and J dropped 5; count of bases not matched to a gene: 9. DNA of the CDR3: TGTGCCAGTGAGCGGGGGGCCGGCTTTACCGGGGAGCTGTTTTTT. It encodes CASERGAGFTGELFF. The complete variable domain, with remaining parts taken from reference TRBV19 and TRBJ2-2, reads DGGITQSPKYLFRKEGQNVTLSCEQNLNHDAMYWYRQDPGQGLRLIYYSQIVNDFQKGDIAEGYSVSREKKESFPLTVTSAQKNPTAFYLCASERGAGFTGELFFGEGSRLTVL.

The chain employs TRBV19 and TRBJ1-5; 7 nucleotides line up with TRBD1. Germline loops: CDR1 LNHDA, CDR2 SQIVND (reference sequence). The junction had 6 bases not matched to a gene; V was cut back by 4 bases and J by 0 bases. The length of the CDR3 is 16 residues. The CDR3 DNA is TGTGCCAGTAGTACAGGGACAGCGTATAGCAATCAGCCCCAGCATTTT. This encodes CASSTGTAYSNQPQHF.

This clone is termed large (0.1 to 1%). The gene calls are TRBV2 and TRBJ2-3; 10 nucleotides align to TRBD1. Trimming took 7 bases from V and 6 from J; bases not matched to a gene: 4. The CDR3 consists of 13 residues. CDR1 is SNHLY, CDR2 FYNNEI, per germline. CDR3 region: CASTGTGDDTQYF. Here the CDR3 DNA reads TGTGCCAGCACGGGGACAGGGGATGATACGCAGTATTTT.

This clone has more than one count but fewer than ten. V usage is TRBV5-1 and J usage is TRBJ1-1, with TRBD1 matching 8 bases. The CDR3 length is 12 residues. Germline CDR1 SGHRS, CDR2 YFSETQ. V lost 5 bases, J lost 8 bases, and 5 bases stayed unmatched. The DNA of the CDR3 is TGCGCCAGCAGGTCTAGACAGGGGGAAGCTTTCTTT. Its translation: CASRSRQGEAFF.

This clone has just a few counts. The chain employs TRBV7-9 and TRBJ1-5; perhaps TRBD1 as D (5 bases). Germline V CDR1 and CDR2: SEHNR, FQNEAQ (reference sequence). The CDR3 consists of 15 residues. V shed 1 base and J shed 7 bases, with 14 bases lying between them. CDR3 DNA: TGTGCCAGCAGCTTAGGGGGTGACAGTAGCCAGCCCCAGCATTTT. Its translation is CASSLGGDSSQPQHF.

This chain joins TRBV5-6 and TRBJ1-1; D uncertain. Germline CDR1 reads SGHDT; CDR2 reads YYEEEE. This CDR3 contains 13 residues. Trimming removed 2 bases at V and 3 bases at J, with 8 bases between. Here the CDR3 reads CASSFVGDTEAFF. For the CDR3, the DNA is TGTGCCAGCAGCTTTGTTGGCGACACTGAAGCTTTCTTT.

This rearrangement joins TRBV5-1 to TRBJ2-7; 10 bases align to TRBD1. The germline V gene has CDR1 SGHRS and CDR2 YFSETQ. The CDR3 runs 16 residues. The V gene end was trimmed by 4 bases and the J gene end by 7 bases; junction bases not matched to a gene: 14. CDR3: CASSAAAGTGAREQYF. The CDR3 region has the DNA TGCGCCAGCAGCGCCGCGGCGGGGACAGGGGCGCGAGAGCAGTACTTC.

The V and J genes are TRBV5-6 and TRBJ2-5; D is perhaps TRBD2 (5 bases). The CDR3 consists of 14 residues. Germline-derived CDR1 and CDR2 are SGHDT and YYEEEE. Trimming stripped 4 bases from V and 2 bases from J, with 12 bases between. CDR3 amino acids: CASSPGLGQETQYF. CDR3 nucleotides: TGTGCCAGCAGCCCAGGACTTGGACAAGAGACCCAGTACTTC.